The 9 T cell receptor beta chains reported below all come from one sample, sequenced in a study of blood T cell repertoires in COVID-19. TCRdb's copy holds only in-frame clones and misses some; the assay was immunoSEQ multiplex PCR. The sample contains about 190,000 clones, roughly 80% of which appear only once. Sequenced sample: peripheral blood. The receptors here all came from a woman aged 50 to 65 with acute or convalescent COVID-19.

This clone was detected only a few times. The rearrangement joins TRBV3-1 (or the pseudogene TRBV3-2) to TRBJ2-7; 7 bases line up with TRBD2. Looked up from germline, CDR1 is LGHDT and CDR2 is YNNKEL (reference sequence). Trimming removed 1 base from V and 2 bases from J; junction bases left unmatched: 2. This CDR3 has 14 amino acids. Here the CDR3 reads CASSQGRGTYEQYF. The CDR3 region has the DNA TGTGCCAGCAGCCAAGGGCGGGGGACCTACGAGCAGTACTTC.

The V and J genes are TRBV6-5 and TRBJ1-1; possible D gene TRBD1, 6 bases. CDR1 is MNHEY, CDR2 SVGAGI, per germline. The germline V and J ends were trimmed by 6 bases and 2 bases, with 13 bases remaining between them. The CDR3 consists of 14 residues. This chain's CDR3 is CASRRGDTNTEAFF. DNA of the CDR3: TGTGCCAGCAGACGAGGGGACACCAACACTGAAGCTTTCTTT.

DNA for the CDR3: TGTGCCAGCAGTCCCGTTGTACAGGGGGCGTCCGGGGAGCTGTTTTTT. Translation: CASSPVVQGASGELFF. V usage is TRBV27 and J usage is TRBJ2-2; TRBD1 matches at 9 bases. Trimming took 5 bases from V and 6 from J; bases not matched to a gene: 10. This CDR3 spans 16 amino acids. Germline lookup yields CDR1 MNHEY and CDR2 SMNVEV (reference sequence).

The chain uses TRBV7-9 and TRBJ1-1, with 7 bases fitting TRBD1. The CDR3 spans 14 residues. The germline CDR1 and CDR2 sequences are SEHNR and FQNEAQ (reference sequence). Trimming removed 5 bases from V and 4 bases from J; junction bases left unmatched: 7. The CDR3 loop reads CASSGNNRGTEAFF. As DNA, the CDR3 is TGTGCCAGCAGCGGTAATAACAGGGGCACTGAAGCTTTCTTT. Together with reference TRBV7-9 and TRBJ1-1, the CDR3 gives the full variable domain: DTGVSQNPRHKITKRGQNVTFRCDPISEHNRLYWYRQTLGQGPEFLTYFQNEAQLEKSRLLSDRFSAERPKGSFSTLEIQRTEQGDSAMYLCASSGNNRGTEAFFGQGTRLTVV.

This chain links TRBV5-4 with TRBJ2-5; D ambiguous. Looked up from germline, CDR1 is SGHNT and CDR2 is YYREEE (reference sequence). The CDR3 has 12 residues. The germline V and J ends were trimmed by 2 bases and 5 bases, with 7 bases remaining between them. CDR3 DNA: TGTGCCAGCAGCTTTAATAGCGAGACCCAGTACTTC. Translated: CASSFNSETQYF.

The chain links TRBV5-5 to TRBJ1-1; TRBD1 aligns across 8 bases. With V trimmed by 1 base and J by 3 bases, 5 bases remained unmatched. The CDR3 is made up of 15 amino acids. Per germline, CDR1 SGHKS and CDR2 YYEKEE (reference sequence). The DNA of the CDR3 is TGTGCCAGCAGCTTGTCGGACAGGGTAGACACTGAAGCTTTCTTT. This translates into CASSLSDRVDTEAFF.

This clone occurred many times. The chain couples TRBV12-3 or TRBV12-4 to TRBJ2-2, with 7 bases lining up with TRBD1. This CDR3 comprises 13 residues. The junction had 2 bases not matched to a gene; V was cut back by 3 bases and J by 7 bases. CDR3 nucleotide sequence: TGTGCCAGCAGTTTTAGACAGGGCGGGGAGCTGTTTTTT. Its protein product is CASSFRQGGELFF.

The V gene is TRBV7-6, the J gene TRBJ2-5, with D perhaps TRBD2 (5 bases). Trimming shortened V by 5 bases and J by 4 bases, and 14 bases separated the two germline ends. In germline, CDR1 is SGHVS, CDR2 FNYEAQ. This CDR3 has 14 amino acids. The CDR3 coding sequence is TGTGCCAGCAGCCCATACGTCGAGGGAGAGACCCAGTACTTC. The encoded protein is CASSPYVEGETQYF.

The V gene is TRBV19, the J gene TRBJ2-7; weak D call: TRBD1 (6 bases). The CDR3 extends over 14 amino acids. CDR1 and CDR2 (germline): LNHDA, SQIVND (reference sequence). Trimming shortened V by 3 bases and J by 3 bases, and 12 bases separated the two germline ends. DNA of the CDR3: TGTGCCAGTAGTATTCTTACAGGGAGCTACGAGCAGTACTTC. Translating gives CASSILTGSYEQYF.